Listed here is a single TCR beta chain. Its specificity is not known. This CDR3 contains 16 residues. V shed 1 base and J 2 bases; nucleotides not matched to a gene: 7. The germline gives CDR1 SGHDT, CDR2 YYEEEE. The time point denotes: pretreatment peripheral blood. Added to each PCR by spiking were synthetic TCR analog templates. Sequencing used immunoSEQ multiplex PCR; TCRdb keeps in-frame clones, though not all of them. The table shows approximately 52,000 clones, with 75% occurring only once. These data come from a study of PD-L1 blockade in urothelial cancer. Study in general: At 3 weeks (second dose) and 6 weeks after starting treatment, blood was analyzed. Per blood sample, T cells had a median of about 130,000. Study outcomes and limitations: The study found that durable-benefit patients expanded tumor-associated blood clones more at 3 weeks.

V usage is TRBV5-6 and J usage is TRBJ2-3; TRBD2 aligns across 7 bases. This receptor was taken from a man between 65 and 85 years old with urothelial cancer. The input for sequencing was PBMCs, taken around atezolizumab (anti-PD-L1) treatment. The CDR3 nucleotides read TGTGCCAGCAGCTTGAGGCGCGGGGGAATCACAGATACGCAGTATTTT. This sequence encodes CASSLRRGGITDTQYF.